The sequence of this T cell receptor beta chain was determined in a study of T cell responses to AZD1222 COVID-19 vaccine (dated by TCRdb to 2020 to 2022). Broadly, across the study: Because spike-specific TCR depth and breadth did not differ between the two schedules, AZD1222 recipients who got a second dose at roughly 4 weeks were pooled with those who got a second dose at roughly 12 weeks. A total of more than 230 trial participants underwent TCR sequencing, of whom about 210 had received two doses of AZD1222 and approximately 26 had received two doses of the MenACWY control vaccine. Trial participants were enrolled into age subgroups of 18-55, 56-69 and 70-plus years, which contained around 150, 29 and 61 TCR-sequenced participants, respectively. Paper-wide results and their limitations: Epitopes outside the regions mutated in the B.1.351 and B.1.1.7 variants were reportedly recognized by nearly half of the unique spike-specific TCRs. No day 14 peak-response samples were available, so repertoires were characterized only after the peak T cell response. Conclusions about previously exposed vaccinees are limited, since just six AZD1222 recipients were seropositive for SARS-CoV-2 at baseline. Most participants were white British and females outnumbered males, and the authors suggested that clonal diversity may have been underestimated. A significant rise in spike-specific TCR breadth and depth was observed after two AZD1222 doses relative to day 0 and relative to MenACWY recipients. CD4 TCRs associated with the vaccine covered the entire spike protein, and the dominant responses were in regions 160-218 and 743-854. In the small 56-69-year group, the increase in depth fell short of significance, most likely because of low power.

As regards this clone: Its binding antigen is unknown. Per-nucleotide qualities are absent, and no much larger clonotype sits a single base away.

The CDR3 regions of human TCRbeta chains were analyzed by immunosequencing. Concerning the study's data processing: TCRs in the repertoires were compared against a reference library of SARS-CoV-2-specific TCRs that had been generated with the MIRA antigen-specificity platform. Breadth meant the fraction of unique TCRs that were SARS-CoV-2-associated, whereas depth meant the fraction of total T cells that were SARS-CoV-2-associated. Each spike-specific TCR was assigned to its reactive spike region and to a CD4 or CD8 class using the MIRA data. Log10-transformed breadth and depth values were compared by one-way ANOVA with Sidak's multiple comparisons tests. Entries here come from immuneACCESS through TCRdb and include only in-frame sequences with V and J called. Some clones fail to appear in such tables; in the studies checked, an unresolved V gene covers under half of the shortfall, and the cause of the remainder is unknown. That table gives V, J and clone size, and the DNA gave D and trimming. The sample table lists 130,000 or so clones, around 84% of them with a count of one. Together, the top ten hold 12% of the sample.

Explained via the paper, the time point label denotes: baseline before first vaccination. The vaccinee samples were drawn from two UK trials, COV001 and COV002, one of which was a single-blind randomized controlled phase 2/3 trial testing AZD1222 (ChAdOx1 nCoV-19) in healthy adults. For TCRbeta chain sequencing, PBMC samples were collected from trial participants at day 0 and at day 28 after the second dose. The germline V gene encodes CDR1 SEHNR and CDR2 FQNEAQ (reference sequence). V is shortened by 3 bases, J by 4 bases, and the region joining them spans 10 bases. CDR3 length: 13 amino acids, cysteine to phenylalanine. Solely the CDR3 DNA is kept, with 39 bases framed from the first base.

The sample was peripheral blood, taken on day 0 of AZD1222 vaccination. The V and J segments used are TRBV7-9 and TRBJ2-7, with the D gene not clear enough to name. The receptor comes from an adult in good health. The CDR3 in this case is CASSFSQKYEQYF. The DNA is as follows: TGTGCCAGCAGCTTCTCTCAGAAGTACGAGCAGTACTTC.